The T cell receptor (beta chain) under discussion was sequenced for a study of blood T cell repertoires in COVID-19. In the study overall: Acute and convalescent COVID-19 specimens originated in the United States, Italy and Spain.

TCRdb keeps only in-frame clones here, not all; method: immunoSEQ multiplex PCR. The data contain fewer than 300,000 clones, around 90% of them singletons. In germline, CDR1 is LGHDT, CDR2 YNNKEL (reference sequence). This CDR3 comprises 15 residues. Trimming at V came to 0 bases and at J to 9 bases, leaving 7 bases not matched to a gene. Everyone who took part was 18 to 89 years old, and they came from over 20 US areas. Researchers sorted participants into cohorts using their self-reported clinical history. The study counted Cohort 3 donors as recovered given two negative PCRs, clearance, or symptom resolution.

The sequenced sample was PBMCs or T cells enriched from blood (not recorded which). This TCR was recovered from a woman aged 30 to 39 who had recovered from COVID-19. The J gene is TRBJ2-7, the V gene TRBV3-1 (or the pseudogene TRBV3-2), with 11 bases lining up with TRBD2. The CDR3 loop reads CASSQDMTSGTGQYF. In nucleotides, the CDR3 is TGTGCCAGCAGCCAAGATATGACTAGCGGGACAGGGCAGTACTTC.